Presented here are 14 T cell receptor beta chains from one specimen sequenced in a study of T cells in Graves' hyperthyroidism and ophthalmopathy. TCR beta CDR3 region amplification was performed from RNA transcripts. When the TCR CDR3 underwent first-round RT-PCR, the HTBI primer set was used. MiXCR was run by TCRdb on the multiplex PCR reads, yielding one entry per CDR3 protein. The table includes approximately 690,000 distinct CDR3 sequences, around 15% detected once. The sequenced material came from blood. The receptors originated from a woman in her forties or fifties with Graves' ophthalmopathy.

This clonotype was seen ten or more times. V is TRBV3-1 and J is TRBJ2-7, with TRBD1 matching 9 bases. With V trimmed by 1 base and J by 3 bases, 7 bases remained unmatched. CDR1 and CDR2 (germline): LGHDT, YNNKEL (reference sequence). This CDR3 has 16 amino acids. CDR3 loop: CASSQGWGQGNYEQYF. Here the CDR3 DNA reads TGTGCCAGCAGCCAAGGTTGGGGACAGGGTAACTACGAGCAGTACTTC.

This clonotype was observed many times. The chain joins TRBV5-1 to TRBJ2-1; 8 bases are a match to TRBD1. The CDR3 has 16 amino acids. V shed 1 base, J shed 2 bases, and the junction held 5 bases outside the gene matches. Per the germline V gene, CDR1 is SGHRS and CDR2 is YFSETQ. CDR3 region: CASSLIPGGTYNEQFF. For the CDR3, the DNA is TGCGCCAGCAGCTTGATTCCAGGGGGCACCTACAATGAGCAGTTCTTC.

This clonotype was seen only a few times. This chain uses TRBV6-2 or TRBV6-3 with TRBJ1-2; D not resolved. Germline CDR1 MNHEY, CDR2 SVGEGT. Trimming took 2 bases from V and 7 from J, leaving 14 bases between them. This CDR3 has 14 residues. The chain's CDR3 is CASSYAGRSGGYTF. The CDR3 DNA sequence: TGTGCCAGCAGTTACGCCGGGCGGAGTGGTGGCTACACCTTC.

This clonotype came up many times. The CDR3 region is CASSLTPQGVNNEQFF. For the CDR3, the DNA is TGTGCCAGCAGCTTAACCCCTCAGGGGGTAAACAATGAGCAGTTCTTC. The chain is built from TRBV7-9 and TRBJ2-1, with 7 nucleotides matching TRBD1. Germline V lookup: CDR1 SEHNR, CDR2 FQNEAQ (reference sequence). This CDR3 has 16 amino acids. V shed 2 bases, J shed 5 bases, and the junction held 9 bases outside the gene matches.

This clonotype was observed a few times. V and J are TRBV7-6 and TRBJ2-5; TRBD2 matches 10 bases. Germline V gives CDR1 SGHVS, CDR2 FNYEAQ. The CDR3 spans 15 residues. V lost 1 base and J lost 3; bases outside the gene matches: 2. The CDR3, as DNA: TGTGCCAGCAGCTTAGTAGCGGGAGGAGAAGAGACCCAGTACTTC. Translated, it gives CASSLVAGGEETQYF.

This clonotype was seen repeatedly, ten times or more. The rearrangement links TRBV10-3 to TRBJ2-3; D ambiguous. Trimming took 4 bases from V and 2 from J, leaving 10 bases between them. This CDR3 region has 14 residues. Germline loops: CDR1 ENHRY, CDR2 SYGVKD. The DNA of the CDR3 is TGTGCCATCAGTGGGGATGAGGCCACAGATACGCAGTATTTT. Its protein is CAISGDEATDTQYF.

Many counts were recorded for this clonotype. The rearrangement joins TRBV11-1 to TRBJ2-1; 12 positions match TRBD2. Trimming removed 6 bases from V and 8 bases from J; junction bases left unmatched: 14. Germline-derived CDR1 and CDR2 are SGHAT and FQDESV (reference sequence). This CDR3 is built from 17 residues. The CDR3: CASSPTPTSGSFHEQFF. CDR3 coding DNA: TGTGCCAGCAGTCCAACCCCGACTAGCGGGAGTTTTCATGAGCAGTTCTTC.

This clonotype showed up many times. This rearrangement joins TRBV3-1 to TRBJ1-2; no firm D call. Trimming cost V 2 bases and J 0 bases, with 7 bases left between them. CDR3 length equals 14 residues. Germline CDR1 reads LGHDT; CDR2 reads YNNKEL (reference sequence). The CDR3 bases are TGTGCCAGCAGCCAATTCCTGGCTAACTATGGCTACACCTTC. This sequence encodes CASSQFLANYGYTF.

In its sample, this clonotype was seen many times. The chain has TRBV7-2 and TRBJ2-1; 9 bases are a match to TRBD2. Germline-derived CDR1 and CDR2 are SGHTA and FQGNSA. The CDR3 loop spans 16 amino acids. V lost 5 bases, J lost 4 bases, and 9 bases stayed unmatched. CDR3 bases: TGTGCCAGCAGCCGGGTAGCGGGAGTGTCTTACAATGAGCAGTTCTTC. Residues: CASSRVAGVSYNEQFF.

This clonotype was observed at least ten times. The chain couples TRBV4-3 to TRBJ2-5; 12 bases agree with TRBD2. This CDR3 has 18 residues. The germline gives CDR1 LGHNA, CDR2 YSLEER. V dropped 0 bases and J dropped 3; count of bases not matched to a gene: 8. In DNA form, the CDR3 reads TGCGCCAGCAGCCAAGATCGACTAGCGGGAGAATACGAAGAGACCCAGTACTTC. Its protein is CASSQDRLAGEYEETQYF.

This chain uses TRBV14 with TRBJ2-1; D is uncertain. Germline V CDR1 and CDR2: SGHDN, FVKESK. There are 15 residues in the CDR3. V was pared by 5 bases and J by 7 bases, with 18 bases between. As DNA, the CDR3 is TGTGCCAGCAGCGATCACTCCTTACTTAGAAATGAGCAGTTCTTC. Its translation: CASSDHSLLRNEQFF.

This clonotype was detected only a few times. The V call is TRBV19, the J call TRBJ2-7, with 11 bases matching TRBD1. The CDR3 extends over 16 amino acids. Germline V gene lookup returns CDR1 LNHDA and CDR2 SQIVND (reference sequence). After removal of 5 bases from V and 3 bases from J, the junction contained 9 bases not matched to a gene. CDR3 sequence (DNA): TGTGCCAGTAGTGGACGATTCGGGACAGGGGGCTACGAGCAGTACTTC. Translating gives CASSGRFGTGGYEQYF.

This clonotype was observed a few times. The rearrangement links TRBV19 to TRBJ1-2; possible D gene TRBD1, 5 bases. CDR1 LNHDA and CDR2 SQIVND come from the germline V gene (reference sequence). The ends were cut back, 3 bases at V and 5 bases at J, with 19 bases in the middle. The CDR3 length is 16 residues. The CDR3 protein is CASSIEAGTERYGYTF. The CDR3 bases are TGTGCCAGTAGTATCGAGGCTGGGACGGAGAGATATGGCTACACCTTC.

This clonotype was seen a few times. The J gene is TRBJ2-2, the V gene TRBV15; 8 bases line up with TRBD1. Trimming removed 0 bases from V and 5 bases from J; junction bases left unmatched: 2. The germline V gene encodes CDR1 LNHNV and CDR2 YYDKDF (reference sequence). This CDR3 contains 15 residues. DNA for the CDR3: TGTGCCACCAGCAGAGACAGGGGGCGGACCGGGGAGCTGTTTTTT. Its protein is CATSRDRGRTGELFF.